Shown below are 10 T cell receptor beta chains from a single sample sequenced in a study of OX40 agonist ivuxolimab in advanced cancers. The repertoire was sequenced with immunoSEQ multiplex PCR; TCRdb's copy has only in-frame clones and lacks some. The data contain about 64,000 clones, roughly 84% of them singletons. The input for sequencing was CD4+ or CD8+ T cells sorted from blood, taken in a trial of the OX40 agonist ivuxolimab. The receptors shown here come from an adult with an advanced solid tumor such as melanoma, head and neck, liver or kidney cancer.

This clone was recorded a few times. The chain has TRBV9 and TRBJ1-3, with TRBD1 identical over 9 bases. Per germline, CDR1 SGDLS and CDR2 YYNGEE. V gave up 0 bases and J gave up 4 bases; unmatched junction bases: 14. This CDR3 spans 19 amino acids. The CDR3 nucleotides are TGTGCCAGCAGCGTAGCTACAAGAGGACAGGGGAGGTCCGGAAACACCATATATTTT. Its protein product is CASSVATRGQGRSGNTIYF.

The gene calls are TRBV7-9 and TRBJ1-2, with no clear D. V lost 1 base and J 8 bases, leaving 11 bases between the germline ends. The V gene's germline CDR1 is SEHNR and CDR2 FQNEAQ (reference sequence). The CDR3 runs 13 residues. The CDR3 DNA follows: TGTGCCAGCAGCTTAGGAGAGGAGAGAGGCTACACCTTC. It yields the protein CASSLGEERGYTF.

J is TRBJ2-3 and V is TRBV1; the D call of TRBD2 is as the table states it, not checked on the DNA. TRBV1 constitutes a pseudogene. CDR3 size: 20 residues. CDR3 protein: CTSSQVGGTSGSRGTDTQYF. As DNA, the CDR3 is TGCACCAGCAGCCAAGTGGGGGGGACTAGCGGGAGTCGGGGCACAGATACGCAGTATTTT.

The rearrangement uses TRBV2 and TRBJ1-5; 7 bases agree with TRBD1. The CDR3 consists of 15 residues. Per the germline V gene, CDR1 is SNHLY and CDR2 is FYNNEI. Trimming removed 5 bases from V and 1 base from J; junction bases left unmatched: 5. CDR3 in DNA: TGTGCCAGCAGTCCTCAGGGACAGAGCAATCAGCCCCAGCATTTT. Its translation is CASSPQGQSNQPQHF.

The chain employs TRBV7-2 and TRBJ2-1; D is unresolved. This CDR3 has 14 residues. V was shortened by 1 base and J by 5 bases, with 9 bases between the two germline ends. CDR1 is SGHTA, CDR2 FQGNSA, per germline. This CDR3 is CASSLGGDNNEQFF. In DNA, the CDR3 is TGTGCCAGCAGCTTAGGTGGAGATAACAATGAGCAGTTCTTC. Combining the CDR3 with reference TRBV7-2 and TRBJ2-1 gives the whole variable domain GAGVSQSPSNKVTEKGKDVELRCDPISGHTALYWYRQSLGQGLEFLIYFQGNSAPDKSGLPSDRFSAERTGGSVSTLTIQRTQQEDSAVYLCASSLGGDNNEQFFGPGTRLTVL.

V gene TRBV6-6 combines with J gene TRBJ1-6; D remains unclear. CDR1 is MNHNY, CDR2 SVGAGI, per germline (reference sequence). Trimming took off 4 bases at V and 8 bases at J, with 12 bases between the two ends. The CDR3 consists of 14 residues. CDR3 residues: CASSLHPRDSPLHF. Written as DNA, the CDR3 is TGTGCCAGCAGTTTACATCCGCGCGATTCACCCCTCCACTTT.

This clone showed up just once. The chain combines TRBV5-4 with TRBJ1-2, with unresolved D. The V and J ends lost 0 bases and 6 bases respectively, with 9 bases between them. The CDR3 loop spans 13 amino acids. The germline gives CDR1 SGHNT, CDR2 YYREEE (reference sequence). In nucleotides, the CDR3 is TGTGCCAGCAGCTTGGTAAGGAAGGATGGCTACACCTTC. Translated: CASSLVRKDGYTF.

Only a few counts were recorded for this clone. This chain uses TRBV7-9 with TRBJ1-1, with TRBD1 matching over 7 bases. Germline-derived CDR1 and CDR2 are SEHNR and FQNEAQ (reference sequence). The CDR3 runs 18 residues. Losses at the gene ends were 4 bases for V and 4 bases for J; bases not matched to a gene: 18. The DNA for the CDR3 is TGTGCCAGCAGCTACAGGCCTTGGAGGGGGCAACTGGGCACTGAAGCTTTCTTT. Translation gives CASSYRPWRGQLGTEAFF.

This rearrangement joins TRBV4-1 to TRBJ2-5, with D possibly called TRBD1 or TRBD2 (5 bases each). Germline assignment: CDR1 MGHRA and CDR2 YSYEKL. The CDR3 has 15 amino acids. The V and J ends lost 0 bases and 5 bases respectively, with 13 bases between them. Here the CDR3 DNA reads TGCGCCAGCAGCCAAGAACGTCCCGGGGCTGAGACCCAGTACTTC. Translating it yields CASSQERPGAETQYF.

The chain has TRBV7-9 and TRBJ2-7, with 8 positions matching TRBD1. This CDR3 contains 14 residues. V shed 3 bases and J 3 bases; nucleotides not matched to a gene: 4. Germline assignment: CDR1 SEHNR and CDR2 FQNEAQ (reference sequence). The CDR3 region is CASSFGTGFYEQYF. The CDR3 DNA reads TGTGCCAGCAGCTTCGGGACAGGCTTCTACGAGCAGTACTTC.